What follows are 8 T cell receptor beta chains derived from one specimen sequenced in a study of cytomegalovirus exposure and HLA in healthy donors. Both 60 Vbeta primers and 13 Jbeta primers went into the PCR. Clones were sequenced by immunoSEQ multiplex PCR, and TCRdb holds only the in-frame ones, with some missing. The profile shows some 130,000 clones, about four fifths of them singletons. Sequenced input: PBMCs. The source is a male donor in good health and CMV-seronegative.

The chain couples TRBV5-6 to TRBJ2-5; TRBD2 agrees at 10 bases. The CDR3 length is 16 residues. Per germline, CDR1 SGHDT and CDR2 YYEEEE. V shed 1 base and J 5 bases; nucleotides not matched to a gene: 8. The CDR3 DNA follows: TGTGCCAGCAGCTTGTCCCTAGCGGGGGATGTTGAGACCCAGTACTTC. This codes for CASSLSLAGDVETQYF.

The chain combines TRBV5-1 with TRBJ1-4; 9 nucleotides agree with TRBD1. The CDR3 totals 15 residues. Looked up from germline, CDR1 is SGHRS and CDR2 is YFSETQ. J was trimmed by 6 bases and V by 0 bases; bases with no gene match: 3. As DNA, the CDR3 is TGCGCCAGCAGCTTGGATGACAGGGGGGATGAAAAACTGTTTTTT. Translation gives CASSLDDRGDEKLFF.

This sequence joins TRBV7-3 and TRBJ1-1; D is perhaps TRBD1 (5 bases). V gave up 2 bases and J gave up 6 bases, with 13 bases separating them. Germline V gives CDR1 SGHTA, CDR2 FQGTGA. The CDR3 contains 14 residues. The CDR3 loop reads CASSLDSNSAEAFF. The CDR3 DNA reads as TGTGCCAGCAGCTTAGACAGTAATTCGGCTGAAGCTTTCTTT. Combining the CDR3 with reference TRBV7-3 and TRBJ1-1 gives the whole variable domain GAGVSQTPSNKVTEKGKYVELRCDPISGHTALYWYRQSLGQGPEFLIYFQGTGAADDSGLPNDRFFAVRPEGSVSTLKIQRTERGDSAVYLCASSLDSNSAEAFFGQGTRLTVV.

This clone was recorded only once. This chain joins TRBV2 and TRBJ2-2; TRBD2 is a possible D gene (7 bases). Germline assignment: CDR1 SNHLY and CDR2 FYNNEI. V lost 4 bases to trimming and J lost 1 base, with 10 bases between them. The CDR3 has 15 amino acids. The CDR3 bases are TGTGCCAGCAGTGGGCGGGGGCTGAACACCGGGGAGCTGTTTTTT. It codes for CASSGRGLNTGELFF.

This chain links TRBV13 with TRBJ1-3; 7 bases are a match to TRBD1. Germline V lookup: CDR1 PRHDT, CDR2 FYEKMQ (reference sequence). The V gene end was trimmed by 5 bases and the J gene end by 2 bases; junction bases not matched to a gene: 6. CDR3 length: 15 amino acids. CDR3 loop: CASSGRDRPGNTIYF. DNA for the CDR3: TGTGCCAGCAGCGGGCGGGACAGACCTGGAAACACCATATATTTT.

V is TRBV2 and J is TRBJ2-2, with D unresolved. V shed 6 bases and J shed 6 bases, with 5 bases lying between them. The CDR3 is made up of 11 amino acids. In germline, CDR1 is SNHLY, CDR2 FYNNEI. Here the CDR3 reads CASREPGELFF. As DNA, the CDR3 is TGTGCCAGCAGGGAGCCCGGGGAGCTGTTTTTT.

This clone was detected once. This chain connects TRBV19 to TRBJ2-2, with D perhaps TRBD2 (5 bases). V lost 6 bases and J 1 base, leaving 6 bases between the germline ends. The germline CDR1 and CDR2 sequences are LNHDA and SQIVND (reference sequence). The CDR3 spans 13 residues. The DNA for the CDR3 is TGTGCCAGTAGAGAGGGGAACACCGGGGAGCTGTTTTTT. Encoded protein: CASREGNTGELFF.

V usage is TRBV19 and J usage is TRBJ1-1; tentative D call: TRBD1 (6 bases). The length of the CDR3 is 14 residues. Trimming left V 4 bases short and J 1 base short, with 10 bases between. CDR1 is LNHDA and CDR2 is SQIVND in the germline V gene (reference sequence). The DNA for the CDR3 is TGTGCCAGTAGTAACGGCAGGGGGAACACTGAAGCTTTCTTT. Translated, it gives CASSNGRGNTEAFF.